This T cell receptor (delta chain) came from a study of γδ T cells in repeated Plasmodium falciparum infection. Concerning this clone: TCRdb's entry gives the protein of a much larger clone, which mismatches this DNA's translation at residue 5, likely from a read error; the protein reported here is translated from the DNA.

Both TRG and TRD chains were sequenced from each sorted sample. TCRdb re-called the multiplex PCR reads via CATT. The data show about 93,000 delta-chain clones, over 0.75% seen once. The specimen sequenced was gamma-delta T cells from blood. The clonotype comes from a pool of human donors (malaria-infected and uninfected, not separated).

The CDR3 protein is CALGGLRPSLLYTDKLIF. Here the CDR3 DNA reads TGTGCTCTTGGGGGACTACGGCCTTCCTTATTGTACACCGATAAACTCATCTTT. The chain couples TRDV1 to TRDJ1; 7 nucleotides align to TRDD2. TCRdb records no J gene; here it was assigned by comparing the DNA to germline. The length of the CDR3 is 18 residues. The V gene's germline CDR1 is TSWWSYY and CDR2 QGS. The junction had 14 bases not matched to a gene; V was cut back by 4 bases and J by 0 bases.